The 8 T cell receptor beta chains below were found in one sample sequenced in a study of regulatory T cells in long-lasting Graves disease. Arm-PCR of CDR3 regions and iRepertoire HTBI primers were the basis on which TCR beta libraries were built. One entry per CDR3 protein, called by TCRdb with MiXCR from the multiplex PCR reads. There are about 430,000 distinct CDR3 sequences in the sample; 21% occur only once, and 13% to 15% lies in the top ten. Time point indicated: persistent/refractory GD, antithyroid drugs over 5 years with positive TRAb. The TCR library was made from RNA that had been extracted from PBMCs in TRIzol. The sequenced sample was peripheral blood mononuclear cells (PBMCs), obtained when the disease was refractory, from a patient treated with antithyroid drugs. The source is a female donor with Graves disease.

This rearrangement joins TRBV6-2 or TRBV6-3 to TRBJ1-5; no clear D gene. The CDR3 loop spans 16 amino acids. V was pared by 5 bases and J by 0 bases, with 14 bases between. Per the germline V gene, CDR1 is MNHEY and CDR2 is SVGEGT. DNA for the CDR3: TGTGCCAGCAGTGATCCCGTAGGCGGTAGCAATCAGCCCCAGCATTTT. Translating gives CASSDPVGGSNQPQHF.

This clonotype was counted many times. The CDR3: CASRSGQGVNTEAFF. Here the CDR3 DNA reads TGTGCCAGCAGATCGGGACAGGGGGTGAACACTGAAGCTTTCTTT. The chain couples TRBV6-1 to TRBJ1-1; TRBD1 aligns across 11 bases. The trim removed 6 bases at V and 0 bases at J, leaving 3 bases unmatched. Germline V gene lookup returns CDR1 MNHNS and CDR2 SASEGT. The CDR3 is made up of 15 amino acids.

This clonotype has at least ten counts. The chain couples TRBV12-3 or TRBV12-4 to TRBJ2-5; no clear D. Trimming removed 3 bases from V and 1 base from J, with 6 bases in between. The CDR3 totals 13 residues. The CDR3 DNA reads as TGTGCCAGCAGTTTTGAGTCCCAAGAGACCCAGTACTTC. Translating gives CASSFESQETQYF.

In its sample, this clonotype was seen a few times. The gene calls are TRBV6-1 and TRBJ1-5, with 10 bases matching TRBD1. The germline gives CDR1 MNHNS, CDR2 SASEGT. The CDR3 is 15 residues long. The V gene end was trimmed by 6 bases and the J gene end by 4 bases; junction bases not matched to a gene: 6. CDR3 nucleotides: TGTGCCAGCAGGGGCGGGACAGGGGCTAATCAGCCCCAGCATTTT. This gives the protein CASRGGTGANQPQHF.

This clonotype appeared a single time. Only one base separates this from a far larger clonotype, so it likely reflects a read error. V is TRBV2 and J is TRBJ2-7; D is unresolved. The germline V gene has CDR1 SNHLY and CDR2 FYNNEI. CDR3 length: 14 amino acids. CDR3 nucleotide sequence: TGTGCCAGCAGTCATCAAGTAGGCTCCTACGAGCAGCACTTC. Protein product: CASSHQVGSYEQHF.

This clonotype was recorded a few times. The rearrangement joins TRBV5-5 to TRBJ2-3; 9 bases line up with TRBD2. Per germline, CDR1 SGHKS and CDR2 YYEKEE (reference sequence). This CDR3 comprises 15 residues. Losses at the gene ends were 2 bases for V and 2 bases for J; bases not matched to a gene: 3. Here the CDR3 DNA reads TGTGCCAGCAGCTTACGACTAGCGGCCACAGATACGCAGTATTTT. As protein: CASSLRLAATDTQYF.

This chain links TRBV5-6 with TRBJ1-1, with D tentatively TRBD1 (6 bases). Germline V CDR1 and CDR2: SGHDT, YYEEEE. The CDR3 is made up of 17 amino acids. V was clipped by 0 bases and J by 0 bases, with 15 bases between them. The CDR3 DNA reads as TGTGCCAGCAGCTTGGTTATGGGGGGACAAATGAACACTGAAGCTTTCTTT. Amino acid sequence: CASSLVMGGQMNTEAFF.

In its sample, this clonotype was seen many times. The rearrangement uses TRBV28 and TRBJ1-2, with D possibly matching TRBD1 (5 bases). This CDR3 comprises 13 residues. V was trimmed by 1 base and J by 7 bases, leaving 10 bases between them. Germline lookup yields CDR1 MDHEN and CDR2 SYDVKM. CDR3 coding DNA: TGTGCCAGCAGTTTATCAGGGCGCTCTGGCTACACCTTC. This translates into CASSLSGRSGYTF.